Each of the 17 T cell receptor beta chains below was sequenced from the same sample in a study of blood T cell repertoires in COVID-19. Method: immunoSEQ multiplex PCR; TCRdb's copy keeps in-frame clones and lacks some. The sample lists about 170,000 clones; 84% were seen once. The specimen sequenced was peripheral blood. The receptor set was obtained from a woman over 75 with COVID-19, enrolled during active disease.

The chain is built from TRBV6-4 and TRBJ2-1, with 9 bases aligning to TRBD2. Germline-derived CDR1 and CDR2 are MRHNA and SNTAGT. CDR3 length: 14 amino acids. The junction had 9 bases not matched to a gene; V was cut back by 5 bases and J by 10 bases. CDR3 amino acids: CASSQSGRIQEQFF. CDR3 in DNA: TGTGCCAGCAGTCAGAGCGGGAGGATCCAAGAGCAGTTCTTC.

There are a few counts of this clone. The rearrangement uses TRBV5-1 and TRBJ2-1; 9 bases line up with TRBD2. Trimming cost V 4 bases and J 10 bases; bases outside gene matches: 9. The CDR3 loop spans 14 amino acids. The germline V gene has CDR1 SGHRS and CDR2 YFSETQ. This CDR3 is CASSRTASGTEQFF. The CDR3 DNA follows: TGCGCCAGCAGCCGGACGGCTAGCGGGACCGAGCAGTTCTTC.

V gene TRBV9 combines with J gene TRBJ2-7; D is unclear. The germline V gene encodes CDR1 SGDLS and CDR2 YYNGEE. The CDR3 is 13 amino acids. The V end lost 0 bases, the J end lost 6 bases, and 10 bases lay between the germline ends. CDR3 coding DNA: TGTGCCAGCAGCGTAGCACAGAAAGGCGAGCAGTACTTC. As protein: CASSVAQKGEQYF.

A word on this clone: Relative to the germline gene, one junction end is altered; a read error may explain this. The chain is built from TRBV7-7 and TRBJ2-3, with 15 positions matching TRBD2. Germline CDR1 SSHAT, CDR2 FNYEAQ (reference sequence). The CDR3 runs 19 residues. Here the CDR3 DNA reads TGTGCTAGCAGCTTAGAAGGACTAGCGGGGGGGCCCGCGGCAGATACGCAGTATTTT. As protein: CASSLEGLAGGPAADTQYF.

This chain uses TRBV6-2 or TRBV6-3 with TRBJ2-7; D perhaps matches TRBD2 (6 bases). Germline V gene lookup returns CDR1 MNHEY and CDR2 SVGEGT. The CDR3 totals 13 residues. Deletions cut 5 bases from V and 3 bases from J, with 11 bases between. The CDR3 region has the DNA TGTGCCAGCAGTCCCACGGGAGACTACGAGCAGTACTTC. It codes for CASSPTGDYEQYF.

This chain connects TRBV29-1 to TRBJ1-4; possibly TRBD1 for D (5 bases). Trimming removed 5 bases at V and 8 bases at J, with 18 bases between. Germline V gene sequence: CDR1 SQVTM, CDR2 ANQGSEA. The CDR3 runs 14 residues. The CDR3 coding sequence is TGCAGCGTTACACAGACAGTCACAGGAGAAAAACTGTTTTTT. It translates to CSVTQTVTGEKLFF.

The chain joins TRBV6-5 to TRBJ2-3; no reliable D call. V dropped 0 bases and J dropped 5 bases, with 3 bases sitting between them. This CDR3 contains 12 residues. Germline V CDR1 and CDR2: MNHEY, SVGAGI. This chain's CDR3 is CASSYSGDTQYF. In nucleotides, the CDR3 is TGTGCCAGCAGTTACTCCGGAGATACGCAGTATTTT.

The chain uses TRBV13 and TRBJ2-1; 8 bases fit TRBD1. The germline CDR1 and CDR2 sequences are PRHDT and FYEKMQ (reference sequence). This CDR3 comprises 16 residues. With V trimmed by 5 bases and J by 2 bases, 8 bases remained unmatched. The CDR3 DNA reads as TGTGCCAGCAGCCCTACAGGGGGAGCCCCCTACAATGAGCAGTTCTTC. Translation gives CASSPTGGAPYNEQFF.

This chain joins TRBV29-1 and TRBJ2-4; 7 positions match TRBD1. J was trimmed by 8 bases and V by 7 bases; bases with no gene match: 8. The CDR3 consists of 12 residues. Germline V lookup: CDR1 SQVTM, CDR2 ANQGSEA. CDR3 sequence: CSGNTGVDIQYF. The CDR3 nucleotides are TGCAGCGGTAACACAGGGGTGGACATTCAGTACTTC.

The genes are TRBV5-1 and TRBJ2-1; 9 positions agree with TRBD2. The V gene's germline CDR1 is SGHRS and CDR2 YFSETQ. Germline trimming cut 4 bases from V and 5 bases from J; bases unmatched to any gene: 16. This CDR3 has 18 residues. This CDR3 is CASSRWMGSASGDNEQFF. CDR3 nucleotide sequence: TGCGCCAGCAGCCGTTGGATGGGGTCGGCTAGCGGGGACAATGAGCAGTTCTTC.

This sequence joins TRBV13 and TRBJ2-1; no clear D gene. This CDR3 is built from 13 residues. V was cut by 2 bases and J by 5 bases, with 7 bases left in between. CDR1 and CDR2 from the germline V gene are PRHDT and FYEKMQ (reference sequence). For the CDR3, the DNA is TGTGCCAGCAGCTTACTAGTAGACAATGAGCAGTTCTTC. Protein product: CASSLLVDNEQFF.

The chain is built from TRBV30 and TRBJ1-2; D is possibly TRBD1 (6 bases). There are 15 residues in the CDR3. V lost 3 bases, J lost 4 bases, and 18 bases lay in between. Germline V gene lookup returns CDR1 GTSNPN and CDR2 SVGIG (reference sequence). DNA of the CDR3: TGTGCCTGGAGGGGGATGGGCAGGGGCGGCTATGGCTACACCTTC. Translating gives CAWRGMGRGGYGYTF.

The chain has TRBV3-1 (or the pseudogene TRBV3-2) and TRBJ2-7; D uncertain. Trimming removed 4 bases from V and 9 bases from J, with 16 bases in between. The CDR3 is 13 residues long. CDR1 is LGHDT, CDR2 YNNKEL, per germline (reference sequence). The CDR3 loop reads CASSLSLPGRQYF. The CDR3 DNA reads as TGTGCCAGCAGCCTAAGCCTGCCGGGTCGGCAGTACTTC.

The rearrangement links TRBV6-2 or TRBV6-3 to TRBJ1-6, with D tentatively TRBD1 (5 bases). The germline V gene has CDR1 MNHEY and CDR2 SVGEGT. Deletions cut 2 bases from V and 2 bases from J, with 7 bases between. The CDR3 length is 15 residues. The CDR3 DNA reads TGTGCCAGCAGTTACGGGGCCGCCTATAATTCACCCCTCCACTTT. Translated: CASSYGAAYNSPLHF.

Note on this clone: One junction end does not reproduce the germline sequence, and a read error may be involved. The V call is TRBV19, the J call TRBJ2-2, with D perhaps assigned TRBD1 or TRBD2 (6 bases each). Germline V gene data show CDR1 as LNHDA and CDR2 as SQIVND (reference sequence). The CDR3 length is 14 residues. CDR3 amino acids: CASSIGGQPGELFF. The CDR3 region has the DNA TGTGCCAGTAGCATAGGGGGGCAGCCCGGGGAGCTGTTTTTT.

This clone appeared a single time. The chain employs TRBV6-1 and TRBJ2-5; 9 nucleotides align to TRBD1. V was pared by 4 bases and J by 2 bases, with 8 bases of the junction left unmatched. Looked up from germline, CDR1 is MNHNS and CDR2 is SASEGT. CDR3 size: 16 residues. CDR3 region: CASSVNRGRTQETQYF. In DNA, the CDR3 is TGTGCCAGCAGTGTGAACAGGGGGCGTACGCAAGAGACCCAGTACTTC.

The gene calls are TRBV19 and TRBJ2-5; the D gene is possibly TRBD2 (5 bases). Germline V gene lookup returns CDR1 LNHDA and CDR2 SQIVND (reference sequence). Trimming left V 8 bases short and J 1 base short, with 11 bases between. CDR3 length: 13 residues. The CDR3: CASSPLAQETQYF. As DNA, the CDR3 is TGTGCCAGTTCCCCTCTAGCCCAAGAGACCCAGTACTTC.